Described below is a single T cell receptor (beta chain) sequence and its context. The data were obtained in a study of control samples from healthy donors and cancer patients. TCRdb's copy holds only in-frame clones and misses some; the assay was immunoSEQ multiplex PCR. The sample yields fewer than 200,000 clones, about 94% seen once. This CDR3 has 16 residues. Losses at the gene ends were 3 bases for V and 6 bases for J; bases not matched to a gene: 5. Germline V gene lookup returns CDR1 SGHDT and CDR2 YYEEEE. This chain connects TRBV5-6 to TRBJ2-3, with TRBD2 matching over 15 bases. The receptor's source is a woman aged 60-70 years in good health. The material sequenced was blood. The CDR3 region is CASSWRTSGGADTQYF. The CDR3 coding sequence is TGTGCCAGCAGCTGGAGGACTAGCGGGGGGGCCGATACGCAGTATTTT.